This is a list of T cell receptor beta chains from one sample in a study of T cell repertoires in cytomegalovirus infection. Antigen specificity for these receptors is unknown. TCRdb called the reads again in MiXCR, with one record for every CDR3 protein. This table holds about 570,000 distinct CDR3 sequences, around 40% found once. The source material was cultured PBMCs, sampled from culture after CMV antigen stimulation. These receptors were obtained from a human donor in good health (CMV status not recorded). Some clones in this sample may be carry-over from other donors' samples. Both conserved end residues are part of each CDR3. Each record gives: clone size, V gene, J gene, D gene, CDR3 DNA, CDR3 protein. D genes are given only for firm matches. For some rows the clone size is stated as once, few or many, or as a class when expanded; others skip it.

>few|TRBV7-9|TRBJ1-2|NA
TGTGCCAGCGAAGGAAAGGCAAAGGGTAACTATGGCTACACCTTC
CASEGKAKGNYGYTF
>few|TRBV7-9|TRBJ2-7|NA
TGTGCCAGCAGCTTAGGGCCCCGTTCCTACGAGCAGTACTTC
CASSLGPRSYEQYF
>few|TRBV25-1|TRBJ2-1|TRBD2
TGTGCCAGCAGTGCCCCGACTAGCGGAACCTACAATGAGCAGTTCTTC
CASSAPTSGTYNEQFF
>few|TRBV25-1|TRBJ1-1|TRBD1
TGTGCCAGCAATGACCTCAGGGGGGGGAACACTGAAGCTTTCTTT
CASNDLRGGNTEAFF
>NA|TRBV28|TRBJ2-5|NA
TGTGCCAGCAGGCTCCCGGGGATCCAAGAGACCCAGTACTTC
CASRLPGIQETQYF
>NA|TRBV6-1|TRBJ2-7|NA
TGTGCCAGCAGTTACAGTCGGGTCTCCTACGAGCAGTACTTC
CASSYSRVSYEQYF
>NA|TRBV7-8|TRBJ2-5|TRBD2
TGTGCCAGCAGCTTAGCCCCGGGACTACAAGAGACCCAGTACTTC
CASSLAPGLQETQYF
>NA|TRBV25-1|TRBJ2-1|TRBD2
TGTGCCAGCAGTGAATCAGGCGGGAGGACGAATGAGCAGTTCTTC
CASSESGGRTNEQFF
>NA|TRBV12-3/TRBV12-4|TRBJ2-1|NA
TGTGCCAGCAGTTTAGCTCCCGGTCAGCAGTTCTTC
CASSLAPGQQFF
>NA|TRBV10-3|TRBJ2-7|NA
TGTGCCATCAAGGATCCGGCAGGGGATATTGGCGAGCAGTACTTC
CAIKDPAGDIGEQYF
>few|TRBV12-5|TRBJ2-3|NA
TGTGCTAGTGGTTTACGGGATACGCAGTATTTT
CASGLRDTQYF
>NA|TRBV7-2|TRBJ2-1|NA
TGTGCCAGCAGCGAGAGGACAGCCTCCTACAATGAGCAGTTCTTC
CASSERTASYNEQFF